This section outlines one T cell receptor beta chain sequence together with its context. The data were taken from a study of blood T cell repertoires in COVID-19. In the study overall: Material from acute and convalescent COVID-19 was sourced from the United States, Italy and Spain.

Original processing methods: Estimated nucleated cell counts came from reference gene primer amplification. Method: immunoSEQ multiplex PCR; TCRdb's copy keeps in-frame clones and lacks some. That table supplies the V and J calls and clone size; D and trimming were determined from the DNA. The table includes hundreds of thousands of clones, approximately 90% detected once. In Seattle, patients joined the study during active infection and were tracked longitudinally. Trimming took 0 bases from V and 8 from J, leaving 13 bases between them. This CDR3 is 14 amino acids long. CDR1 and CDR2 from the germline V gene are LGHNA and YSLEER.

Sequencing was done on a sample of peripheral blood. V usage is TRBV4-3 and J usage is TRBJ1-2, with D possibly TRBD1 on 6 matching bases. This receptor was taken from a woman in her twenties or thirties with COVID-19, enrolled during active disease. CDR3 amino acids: CASSQEGRGRGYTF. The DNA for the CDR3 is TGCGCCAGCAGCCAAGAAGGCAGGGGTAGGGGCTACACCTTC.